The rows below give T cell receptor beta chains drawn from one sample of a study of cytomegalovirus exposure and HLA in healthy donors. TCRdb's copy holds only in-frame clones and misses some; the assay was immunoSEQ multiplex PCR. Among 90,000 or so clones listed, around 74% were seen once. Input material: PBMCs. The receptors originated from a boy aged 5-17 years in good health and CMV-seronegative. CDR3s include the opening cysteine and the closing phenylalanine or tryptophan. Fields, in order: V gene, clone size, J gene, D gene, CDR3 protein, CDR3 DNA. The D gene is left open where the match is weak. A clone size is listed for some rows: how often the clone was seen (once, few, many), or a class if it is expanded.

TRBV28	-	TRBJ2-7	-	CASSREGSRYEQYF	TGTGCCAGCAGCCGCGAGGGCAGCAGGTACGAGCAGTACTTC
TRBV7-2	-	TRBJ1-1	TRBD1	CASSRGSGQGRPEAFF	TGTGCCAGCAGCCGTGGGTCGGGACAGGGGCGCCCTGAAGCTTTCTTT
TRBV5-6	-	TRBJ1-1	-	CASKGVMNTEAFF	TGTGCCAGCAAAGGAGTCATGAACACTGAAGCTTTCTTT
TRBV12-5	once	TRBJ2-1	-	CASGFQDNNEQFF	TGTGCTAGTGGTTTTCAGGACAACAATGAGCAGTTCTTC
TRBV6-5	-	TRBJ2-1	-	CAAGRYNEQFF	TGTGCCGCTGGGCGCTACAATGAGCAGTTCTTC
TRBV6-5	-	TRBJ1-4	-	CASSYSIGGTNEKLFF	TGTGCCAGCAGTTACTCGATCGGGGGAACTAATGAAAAACTGTTTTTT
TRBV28	few	TRBJ1-2	-	CASSGGSLYGYTF	TGTGCCAGCAGTGGGGGGAGCCTGTATGGCTACACCTTC
TRBV4-3	-	TRBJ2-7	TRBD2	CASSQTLAGGYSEQYF	TGCGCCAGCAGCCAGACTTTAGCGGGAGGGTATAGCGAGCAGTACTTC
TRBV30	once	TRBJ2-1	-	CAWLTGSSYNEQFF	TGTGCCTGGTTAACAGGGAGCTCCTACAATGAGCAGTTCTTC
TRBV5-4	-	TRBJ2-7	TRBD2	CASSLTSGSVYEQYF	TGTGCCAGCAGCTTAACTAGCGGGAGTGTCTACGAGCAGTACTTC
TRBV27	-	TRBJ2-7	-	CASSWGGGYEQYF	TGTGCCAGCAGTTGGGGAGGTGGCTACGAGCAGTACTTC
TRBV29-1	-	TRBJ2-7	-	CSVEVEGKPSGEQYF	TGCAGCGTTGAAGTGGAGGGGAAGCCCTCCGGGGAGCAGTACTTC
TRBV10-3	-	TRBJ2-5	-	CAISDKGDETQYF	TGTGCCATCAGTGATAAGGGGGACGAGACCCAGTACTTC
TRBV5-4	-	TRBJ1-2	-	CASSRAKDSLYGYTF	TGTGCCAGCAGCCGTGCTAAGGACAGTCTCTATGGCTACACCTTC
TRBV15	-	TRBJ2-3	-	CATSTSTAGDTQYF	TGTGCCACCAGCACGTCAACCGCCGGGGATACGCAGTATTTT
TRBV10-3	-	TRBJ1-1	-	CAISAGGGGTEAFF	TGTGCCATCAGTGCCGGGGGGGGTGGAACTGAAGCTTTCTTT
TRBV7-9	few	TRBJ2-3	-	CASSLAWGPTDTQYF	TGTGCCAGCAGCTTAGCGTGGGGCCCCACAGATACGCAGTATTTT
TRBV15	-	TRBJ2-1	TRBD2	CATSRGGGNEQFF	TGTGCCACCAGCAGGGGCGGGGGGAATGAGCAGTTCTTC
TRBV5-1	-	TRBJ2-3	TRBD1	CASSWSPGTGVADTQYF	TGCGCCAGCAGCTGGTCGCCAGGGACAGGGGTAGCAGATACGCAGTATTTT
TRBV29-1	-	TRBJ1-1	TRBD1	CSVPGQGGNTEAFF	TGCAGCGTTCCCGGACAGGGGGGGAACACTGAAGCTTTCTTT
TRBV29-1	-	TRBJ1-4	TRBD1	CSVAGNRGLEKLFF	TGCAGCGTAGCCGGGAACAGGGGGCTTGAAAAACTGTTTTTT
TRBV6-5	once	TRBJ2-7	TRBD1	CASSISGTGAYEQYF	TGTGCCAGCAGTATCTCCGGGACAGGAGCCTACGAGCAGTACTTC
TRBV28	-	TRBJ2-2	TRBD2	CAGKASGTNTGELFF	TGTGCCGGGAAGGCTAGCGGGACGAACACCGGGGAGCTGTTTTTT
TRBV28	-	TRBJ1-1	TRBD1	CASSGDRETAEAFF	TGTGCCAGCAGCGGGGACAGGGAAACGGCTGAAGCTTTCTTT
TRBV7-6	-	TRBJ2-3	-	CASSPVPGQFSTDTQYF	TGTGCCAGCAGCCCCGTCCCCGGACAGTTTAGCACAGATACGCAGTATTTT
TRBV18	-	TRBJ2-1	TRBD1	CASSPGTGTLYNEQFF	TGTGCCAGCTCACCGGGGACAGGGACCCTGTACAATGAGCAGTTCTTC
TRBV4-3	-	TRBJ2-3	-	CASSPQAGLTDTQYF	TGCGCCAGCAGCCCCCAAGCGGGTCTCACAGATACGCAGTATTTT
TRBV6-5	-	TRBJ2-5	-	CASSTGNPRETQYF	TGTGCCAGCAGTACCGGTAACCCCCGCGAGACCCAGTACTTC
TRBV7-3	-	TRBJ1-3	-	CASSSGASGNTIYF	TGTGCCAGCAGCTCGGGAGCCTCTGGAAACACCATATATTTT
TRBV5-4	-	TRBJ2-7	-	CASSLGGQYSYEQYF	TGTGCCAGCAGCTTGGGTGGACAGTACTCCTACGAGCAGTACTTC
TRBV13	-	TRBJ1-4	-	CASSLQGPNEKLFF	TGTGCCAGCAGCTTACAGGGGCCAAATGAAAAACTGTTTTTT
TRBV7-2	-	TRBJ1-1	TRBD1	CASSNLQGVGTEAFF	TGTGCCAGCAGCAACCTACAGGGGGTGGGAACTGAAGCTTTCTTT
TRBV6-4	few	TRBJ1-2	-	CASSDHLSYTF	TGTGCCAGCAGTGACCACTTATCCTACACCTTC
TRBV27	-	TRBJ2-1	TRBD2	CASSTSGSRYNEQFF	TGTGCCAGCAGCACGAGCGGGAGCCGGTACAATGAGCAGTTCTTC
TRBV4-3	few	TRBJ2-1	TRBD2	CASSPMISGSMINEQFF	TGCGCCAGCAGCCCGATGATTAGCGGGAGTATGATCAATGAGCAGTTCTTC
TRBV20-1	-	TRBJ1-2	-	CSAGGGYGYTF	TGCAGTGCTGGGGGGGGCTATGGCTACACCTTC
TRBV5-1	-	TRBJ1-1	-	CASAWRGRGEATEAFF	TGCGCCAGCGCTTGGCGGGGGCGGGGTGAGGCCACTGAAGCTTTCTTT
TRBV30	-	TRBJ1-6	-	CAWSLGGNSPLHF	TGTGCCTGGAGTCTAGGAGGGAATTCACCCCTCCACTTT
TRBV19	few	TRBJ1-1	-	CASSMRDSPNTEAFF	TGTGCCAGTAGTATGAGAGACAGCCCGAACACTGAAGCTTTCTTT
TRBV30	-	TRBJ2-7	TRBD1	CAWRRTGFHEQYF	TGTGCCTGGAGACGGACAGGGTTCCACGAGCAGTACTTC
TRBV7-9	-	TRBJ2-1	TRBD2	CASSKLLIRTSEHNEQFF	TGTGCCAGCAGCAAGCTCCTAATTAGGACTAGCGAACACAATGAGCAGTTCTTC
TRBV30	-	TRBJ2-5	-	CAWSVIPAGMETQYF	TGTGCCTGGAGTGTAATACCGGCGGGAATGGAGACCCAGTACTTC
TRBV18	-	TRBJ1-5	-	CASSLDRYNQPQHF	TGTGCCAGCTCACTTGACAGGTACAATCAGCCCCAGCATTTT
TRBV27	few	TRBJ2-5	-	CASTGNEETQYF	TGTGCCAGTACAGGAAACGAAGAGACCCAGTACTTC
TRBV7-8	-	TRBJ1-6	TRBD1	CASSLRRWDRNNSPLHF	TGTGCCAGCAGCTTACGACGCTGGGACAGGAATAATTCACCCCTCCACTTT
TRBV4-3	few	TRBJ2-2	-	CASSQDTGSITGELFF	TGCGCCAGCAGCCAAGATACAGGGTCCATCACCGGGGAGCTGTTTTTT
TRBV5-8	-	TRBJ2-3	-	CASSKPGLKKRDTQYF	TGTGCCAGCAGCAAGCCGGGACTCAAGAAACGAGATACGCAGTATTTT
TRBV9	few	TRBJ2-1	TRBD2	CASSAQLAGGHREQFF	TGTGCCAGCAGCGCCCAACTAGCGGGGGGGCACCGGGAGCAGTTCTTC
TRBV5-1	-	TRBJ2-7	TRBD1	CASSLQTGSSYEQYF	TGCGCCAGCAGCTTACAGACAGGGAGCTCCTACGAGCAGTACTTC
TRBV7-9	-	TRBJ1-1	TRBD1	CASRRGGRMNTEAFF	TGTGCCAGCCGTCGAGGGGGCAGAATGAACACTGAAGCTTTCTTT
TRBV30	-	TRBJ1-2	TRBD1	CAWSTTTGGYGYTF	TGTGCCTGGAGTACGACGACAGGGGGATATGGCTACACCTTC
TRBV7-3	-	TRBJ2-7	-	CASSPQVGAGEQYF	TGTGCCAGCAGCCCACAGGTGGGAGCGGGTGAGCAGTACTTC
TRBV6-5	-	TRBJ2-1	-	CASSYGWGYEQFF	TGTGCCAGCAGTTACGGGTGGGGCTATGAGCAGTTCTTC
TRBV5-4	once	TRBJ1-1	-	CASIGSNTEAFF	TGTGCCAGCATCGGTTCGAACACTGAAGCTTTCTTT
TRBV4-1	-	TRBJ2-5	TRBD1	CASSQEGGLRETQYF	TGCGCCAGCAGCCAAGAAGGGGGCCTCAGGGAGACCCAGTACTTC